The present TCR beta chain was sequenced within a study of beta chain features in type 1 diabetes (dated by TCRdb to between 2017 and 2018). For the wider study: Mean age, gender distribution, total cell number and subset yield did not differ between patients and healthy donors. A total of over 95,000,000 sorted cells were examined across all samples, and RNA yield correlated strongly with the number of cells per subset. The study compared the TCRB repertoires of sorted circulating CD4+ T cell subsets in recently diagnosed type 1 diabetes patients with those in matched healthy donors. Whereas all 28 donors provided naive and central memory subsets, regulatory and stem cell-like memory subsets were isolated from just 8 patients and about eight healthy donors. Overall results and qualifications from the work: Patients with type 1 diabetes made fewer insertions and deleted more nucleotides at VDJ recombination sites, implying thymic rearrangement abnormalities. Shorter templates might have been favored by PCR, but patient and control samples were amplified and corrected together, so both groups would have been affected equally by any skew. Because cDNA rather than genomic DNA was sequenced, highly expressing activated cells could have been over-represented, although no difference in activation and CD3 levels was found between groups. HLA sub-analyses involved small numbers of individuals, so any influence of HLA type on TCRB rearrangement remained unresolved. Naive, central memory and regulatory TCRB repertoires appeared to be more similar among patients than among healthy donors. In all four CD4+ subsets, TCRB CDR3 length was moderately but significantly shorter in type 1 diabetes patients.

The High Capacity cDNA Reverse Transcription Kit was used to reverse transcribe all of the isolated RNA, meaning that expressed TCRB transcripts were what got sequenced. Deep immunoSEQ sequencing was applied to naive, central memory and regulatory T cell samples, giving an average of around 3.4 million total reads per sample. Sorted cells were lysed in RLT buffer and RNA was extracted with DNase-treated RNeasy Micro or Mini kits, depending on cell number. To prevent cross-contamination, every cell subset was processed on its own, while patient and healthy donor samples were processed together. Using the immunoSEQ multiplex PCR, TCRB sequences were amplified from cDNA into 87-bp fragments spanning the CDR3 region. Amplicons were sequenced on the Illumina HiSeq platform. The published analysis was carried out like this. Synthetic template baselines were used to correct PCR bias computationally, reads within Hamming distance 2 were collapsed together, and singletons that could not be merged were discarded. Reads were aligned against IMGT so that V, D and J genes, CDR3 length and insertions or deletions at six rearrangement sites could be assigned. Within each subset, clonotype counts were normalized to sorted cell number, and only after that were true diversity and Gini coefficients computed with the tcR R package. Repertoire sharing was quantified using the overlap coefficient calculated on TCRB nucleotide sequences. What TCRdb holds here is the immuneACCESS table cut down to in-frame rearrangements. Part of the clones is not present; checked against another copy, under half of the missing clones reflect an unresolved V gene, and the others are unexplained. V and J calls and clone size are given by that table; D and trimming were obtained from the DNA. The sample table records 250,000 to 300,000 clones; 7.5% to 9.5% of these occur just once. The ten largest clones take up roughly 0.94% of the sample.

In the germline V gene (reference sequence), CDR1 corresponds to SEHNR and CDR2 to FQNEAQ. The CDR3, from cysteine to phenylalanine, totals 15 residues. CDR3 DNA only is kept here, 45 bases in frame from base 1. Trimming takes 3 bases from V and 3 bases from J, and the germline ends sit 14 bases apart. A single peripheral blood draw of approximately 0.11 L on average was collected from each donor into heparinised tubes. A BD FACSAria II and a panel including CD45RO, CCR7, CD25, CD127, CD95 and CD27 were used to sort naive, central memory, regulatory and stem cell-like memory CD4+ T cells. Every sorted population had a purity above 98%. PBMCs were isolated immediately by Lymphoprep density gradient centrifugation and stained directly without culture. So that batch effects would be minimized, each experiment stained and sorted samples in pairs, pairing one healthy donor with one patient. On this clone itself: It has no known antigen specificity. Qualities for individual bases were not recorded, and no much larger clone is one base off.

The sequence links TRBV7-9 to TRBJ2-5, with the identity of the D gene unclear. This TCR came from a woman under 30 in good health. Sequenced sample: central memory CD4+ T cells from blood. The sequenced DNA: TGTGCCAGCAGCTTTTATCGGGTTGACAAAGAGACCCAGTACTTC. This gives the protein CASSFYRVDKETQYF.